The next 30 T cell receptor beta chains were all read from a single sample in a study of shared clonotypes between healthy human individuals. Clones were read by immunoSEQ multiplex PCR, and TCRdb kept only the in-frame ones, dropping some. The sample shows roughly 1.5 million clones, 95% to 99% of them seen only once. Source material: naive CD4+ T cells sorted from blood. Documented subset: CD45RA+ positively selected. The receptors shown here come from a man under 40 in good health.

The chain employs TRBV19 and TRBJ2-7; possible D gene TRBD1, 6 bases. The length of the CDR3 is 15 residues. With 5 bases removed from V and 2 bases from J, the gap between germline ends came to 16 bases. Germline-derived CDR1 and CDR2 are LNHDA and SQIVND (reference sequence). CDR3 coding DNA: TGTGCCAGTAGTGAGAGAATGGACAGAGCCTACGAGCAGTACTTC. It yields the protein CASSERMDRAYEQYF. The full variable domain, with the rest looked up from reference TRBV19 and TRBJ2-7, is DGGITQSPKYLFRKEGQNVTLSCEQNLNHDAMYWYRQDPGQGLRLIYYSQIVNDFQKGDIAEGYSVSREKKESFPLTVTSAQKNPTAFYLCASSERMDRAYEQYFGPGTRLTVT.

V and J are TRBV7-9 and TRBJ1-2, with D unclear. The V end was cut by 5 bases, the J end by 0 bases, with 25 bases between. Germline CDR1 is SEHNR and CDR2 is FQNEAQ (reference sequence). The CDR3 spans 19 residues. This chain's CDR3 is CASSLAPSLELIANYGYTF. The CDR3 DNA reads TGTGCCAGCAGCCTGGCACCATCCCTAGAATTGATAGCTAACTATGGCTACACCTTC.

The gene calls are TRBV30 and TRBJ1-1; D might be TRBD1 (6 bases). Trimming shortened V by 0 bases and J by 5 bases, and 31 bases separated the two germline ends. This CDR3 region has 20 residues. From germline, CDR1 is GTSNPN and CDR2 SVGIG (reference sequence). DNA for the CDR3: TGTGCCTGGAGTGTACAAATTGGAGGGGGTGAATGGCGGTCGGGGACTGAAGCTTTCTTT. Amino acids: CAWSVQIGGGEWRSGTEAFF.

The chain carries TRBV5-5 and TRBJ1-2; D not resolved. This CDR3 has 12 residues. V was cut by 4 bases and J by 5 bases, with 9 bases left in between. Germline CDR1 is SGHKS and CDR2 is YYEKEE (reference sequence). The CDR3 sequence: CASSETGYGYTF. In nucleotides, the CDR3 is TGTGCCAGCAGCGAAACGGGTTATGGCTACACCTTC.

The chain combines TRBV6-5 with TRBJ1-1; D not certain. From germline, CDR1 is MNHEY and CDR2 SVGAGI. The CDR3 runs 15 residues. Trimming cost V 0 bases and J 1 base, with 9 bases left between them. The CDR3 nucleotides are TGTGCCAGCAGTTACTCGCTAGCAGGGAACACTGAAGCTTTCTTT. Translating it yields CASSYSLAGNTEAFF.

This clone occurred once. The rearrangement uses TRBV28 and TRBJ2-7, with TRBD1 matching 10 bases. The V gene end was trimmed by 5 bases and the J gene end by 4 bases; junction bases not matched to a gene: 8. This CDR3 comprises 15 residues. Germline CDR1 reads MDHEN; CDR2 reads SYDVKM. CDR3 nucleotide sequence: TGTGCCAGCAGTCGGATCCGGGACAGGGGTTACGAGCAGTACTTC. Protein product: CASSRIRDRGYEQYF.

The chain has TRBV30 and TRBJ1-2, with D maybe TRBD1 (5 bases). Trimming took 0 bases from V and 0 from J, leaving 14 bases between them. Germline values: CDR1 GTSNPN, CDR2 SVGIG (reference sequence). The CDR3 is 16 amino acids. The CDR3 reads CAWSVLSGTSNYGYTF. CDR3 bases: TGTGCCTGGAGTGTACTTTCGGGGACCTCTAACTATGGCTACACCTTC. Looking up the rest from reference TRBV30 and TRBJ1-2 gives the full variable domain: SQTIHQWPATLVQPVGSPLSLECTVEGTSNPNLYWYRQAAGRGLQLLFYSVGIGQISSEVPQNLSASRPQDRQFILSSKKLLLSDSGFYLCAWSVLSGTSNYGYTFGSGTRLTVV.

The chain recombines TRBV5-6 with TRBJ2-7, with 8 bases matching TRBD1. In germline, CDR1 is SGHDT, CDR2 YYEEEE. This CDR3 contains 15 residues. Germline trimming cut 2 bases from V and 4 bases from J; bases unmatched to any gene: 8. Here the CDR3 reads CASSFSQGARYEQYF. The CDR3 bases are TGTGCCAGCAGCTTTAGTCAGGGGGCTAGGTACGAGCAGTACTTC. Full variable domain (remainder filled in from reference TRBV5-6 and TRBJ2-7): DAGVTQSPTHLIKTRGQQVTLRCSPKSGHDTVSWYQQALGQGPQFIFQYYEEEERQRGNFPDRFSGHQFPNYSSELNVNALLLGDSALYLCASSFSQGARYEQYFGPGTRLTVT.

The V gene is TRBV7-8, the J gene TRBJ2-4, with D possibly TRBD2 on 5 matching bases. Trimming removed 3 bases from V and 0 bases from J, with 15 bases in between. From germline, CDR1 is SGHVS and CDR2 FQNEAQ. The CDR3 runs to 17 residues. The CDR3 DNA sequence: TGTGCCAGCAGCTTTTCTACTAGGATGTCAGCCAAAAACATTCAGTACTTC. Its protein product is CASSFSTRMSAKNIQYF.

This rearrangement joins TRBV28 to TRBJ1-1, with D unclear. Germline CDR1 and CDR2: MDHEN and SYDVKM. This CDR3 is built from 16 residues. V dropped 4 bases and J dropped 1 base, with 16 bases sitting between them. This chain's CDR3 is CASSSIPPRQNTEAFF. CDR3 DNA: TGTGCCAGCAGTTCAATACCCCCTCGGCAGAACACTGAAGCTTTCTTT. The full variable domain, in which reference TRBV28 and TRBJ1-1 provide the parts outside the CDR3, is DVKVTQSSRYLVKRTGEKVFLECVQDMDHENMFWYRQDPGLGLRLIYFSYDVKMKEKGDIPEGYSVSREKKERFSLILESASTNQTSMYLCASSSIPPRQNTEAFFGQGTRLTVV.

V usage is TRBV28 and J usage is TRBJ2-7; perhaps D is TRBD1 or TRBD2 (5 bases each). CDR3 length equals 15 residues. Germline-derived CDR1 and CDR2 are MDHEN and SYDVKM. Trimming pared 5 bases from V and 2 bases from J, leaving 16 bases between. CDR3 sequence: CASSKPSGTTYEQYF. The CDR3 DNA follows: TGTGCCAGCAGTAAACCCTCCGGGACGACCTACGAGCAGTACTTC.

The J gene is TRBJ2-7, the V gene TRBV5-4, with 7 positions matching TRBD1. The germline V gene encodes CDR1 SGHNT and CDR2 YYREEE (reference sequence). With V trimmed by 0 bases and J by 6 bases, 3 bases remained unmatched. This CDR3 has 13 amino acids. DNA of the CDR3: TGTGCCAGCAGCTTGGCGGGGACAGCCGAGCAGTACTTC. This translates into CASSLAGTAEQYF.

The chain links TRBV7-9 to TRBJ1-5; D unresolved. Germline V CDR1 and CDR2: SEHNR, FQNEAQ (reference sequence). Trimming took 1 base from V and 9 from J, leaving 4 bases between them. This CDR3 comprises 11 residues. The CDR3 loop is CASSLEGPQHF. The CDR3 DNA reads TGTGCCAGCAGCTTAGAAGGGCCCCAGCATTTT.

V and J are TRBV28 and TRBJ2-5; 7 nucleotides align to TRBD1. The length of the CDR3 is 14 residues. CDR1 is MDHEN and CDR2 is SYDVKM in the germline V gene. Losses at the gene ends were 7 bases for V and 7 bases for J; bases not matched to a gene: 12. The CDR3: CASTPPRQGATQYF. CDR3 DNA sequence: TGTGCCAGCACCCCCCCACGACAGGGAGCGACCCAGTACTTC.

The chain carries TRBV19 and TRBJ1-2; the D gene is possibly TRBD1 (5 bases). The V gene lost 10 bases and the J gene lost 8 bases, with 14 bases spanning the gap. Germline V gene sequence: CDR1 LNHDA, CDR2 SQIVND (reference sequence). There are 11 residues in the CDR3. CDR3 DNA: TGTGCCACGCGGGGGTTTACGGGCTACACCTTC. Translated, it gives CATRGFTGYTF. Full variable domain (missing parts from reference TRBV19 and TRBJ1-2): DGGITQSPKYLFRKEGQNVTLSCEQNLNHDAMYWYRQDPGQGLRLIYYSQIVNDFQKGDIAEGYSVSREKKESFPLTVTSAQKNPTAFYLCATRGFTGYTFGSGTRLTVV.

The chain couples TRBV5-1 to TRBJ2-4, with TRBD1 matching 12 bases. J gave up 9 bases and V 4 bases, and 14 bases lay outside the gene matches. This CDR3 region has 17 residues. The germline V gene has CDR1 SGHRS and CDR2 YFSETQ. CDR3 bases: TGCGCCAGCAGCCCGATTAACCCGGGACAGGGGGCGAGCATTCAGTACTTC. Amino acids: CASSPINPGQGASIQYF.

CDR3 protein: CASSSGGTSSYEQYF. The CDR3 coding sequence is TGTGCCAGCTCCTCTGGAGGGACTAGCTCCTACGAGCAGTACTTC. V and J are TRBV5-4 and TRBJ2-7, with 8 bases that match TRBD2. The CDR3 extends over 15 amino acids. The J segment lost 0 bases and the V segment lost 7 bases, leaving 9 bases of the junction unmatched. Germline CDR1 SGHNT, CDR2 YYREEE (reference sequence).

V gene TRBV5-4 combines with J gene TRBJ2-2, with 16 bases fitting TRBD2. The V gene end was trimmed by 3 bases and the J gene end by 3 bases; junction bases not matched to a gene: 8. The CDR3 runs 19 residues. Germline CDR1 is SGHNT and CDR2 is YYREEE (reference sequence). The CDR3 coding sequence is TGTGCCAGCAGCTCCTCGGGACTAGCGGGAGGGCCTCACACCGGGGAGCTGTTTTTT. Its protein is CASSSSGLAGGPHTGELFF.

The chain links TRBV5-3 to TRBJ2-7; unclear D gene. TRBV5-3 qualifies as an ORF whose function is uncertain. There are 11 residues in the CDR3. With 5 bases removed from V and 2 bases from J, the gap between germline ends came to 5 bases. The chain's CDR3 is CARSYPYEQYF. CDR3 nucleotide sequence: TGTGCCAGAAGTTATCCCTACGAGCAGTACTTC.

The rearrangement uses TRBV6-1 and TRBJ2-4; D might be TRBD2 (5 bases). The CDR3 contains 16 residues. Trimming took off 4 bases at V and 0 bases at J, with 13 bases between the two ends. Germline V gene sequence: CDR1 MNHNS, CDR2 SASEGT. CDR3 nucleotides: TGTGCCAGCAGTGGCACAGCGGTTATAGCCAAAAACATTCAGTACTTC. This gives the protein CASSGTAVIAKNIQYF.

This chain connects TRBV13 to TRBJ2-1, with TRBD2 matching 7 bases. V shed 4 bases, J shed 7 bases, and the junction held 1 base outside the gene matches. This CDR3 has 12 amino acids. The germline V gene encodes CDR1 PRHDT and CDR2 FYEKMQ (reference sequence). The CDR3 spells CASSWGGNEQFF. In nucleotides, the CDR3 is TGTGCCAGCAGCTGGGGAGGGAATGAGCAGTTCTTC.

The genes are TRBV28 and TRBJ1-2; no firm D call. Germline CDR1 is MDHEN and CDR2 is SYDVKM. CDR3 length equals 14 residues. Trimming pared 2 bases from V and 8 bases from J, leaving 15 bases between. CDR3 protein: CASSLRPPIPGYTF. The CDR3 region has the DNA TGTGCCAGCAGTTTAAGGCCCCCGATTCCGGGCTACACCTTC.

The CDR3 sequence is CASSYGVESSYYEQYF. CDR3 coding DNA: TGTGCCAGCAGTTACGGAGTGGAGAGTTCCTACTACGAGCAGTACTTC. The V and J genes are TRBV6-5 and TRBJ2-7, with D uncertain. Germline lookup yields CDR1 MNHEY and CDR2 SVGAGI. The CDR3 spans 16 residues. The V gene lost 2 bases and the J gene lost 3 bases, with 17 bases spanning the gap.

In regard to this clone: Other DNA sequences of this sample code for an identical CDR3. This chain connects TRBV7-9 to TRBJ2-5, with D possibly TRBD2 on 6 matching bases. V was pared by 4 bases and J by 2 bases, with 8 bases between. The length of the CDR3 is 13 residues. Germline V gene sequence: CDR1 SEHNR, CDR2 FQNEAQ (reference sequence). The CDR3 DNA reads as TGTGCCAGCAGCTCCGGGGGACAAGAGACCCAGTACTTC. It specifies CASSSGGQETQYF. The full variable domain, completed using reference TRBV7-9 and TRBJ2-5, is DTGVSQNPRHKITKRGQNVTFRCDPISEHNRLYWYRQTLGQGPEFLTYFQNEAQLEKSRLLSDRFSAERPKGSFSTLEIQRTEQGDSAMYLCASSSGGQETQYFGPGTRLLVL.

Here the CDR3 DNA reads TGCAGCGGTGTCGGAGGGGGAGATTCCTACAATGAGCAGTTCTTC. Protein: CSGVGGGDSYNEQFF. J is TRBJ2-1 and V is TRBV29-1, with D tentatively TRBD1 or TRBD2 (6 bases each). The length of the CDR3 is 15 residues. V lost 7 bases and J lost 1, with 17 bases in between. The germline V gene encodes CDR1 SQVTM and CDR2 ANQGSEA.

The CDR3 reads CASSADYGQETQYF. Written as DNA, the CDR3 is TGTGCCAGCAGCGCAGATTACGGCCAAGAGACCCAGTACTTC. The V call is TRBV9, the J call TRBJ2-5; no clear D. V was pared by 3 bases and J by 1 base, with 10 bases between. Per germline, CDR1 SGDLS and CDR2 YYNGEE. CDR3 length equals 14 residues.

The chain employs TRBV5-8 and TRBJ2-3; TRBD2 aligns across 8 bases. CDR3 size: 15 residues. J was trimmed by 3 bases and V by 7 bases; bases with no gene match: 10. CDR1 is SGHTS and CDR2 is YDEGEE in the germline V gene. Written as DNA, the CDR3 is TGTGCCAGCCAAGTAGCGGGACGAACGACAGATACGCAGTATTTT. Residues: CASQVAGRTTDTQYF.

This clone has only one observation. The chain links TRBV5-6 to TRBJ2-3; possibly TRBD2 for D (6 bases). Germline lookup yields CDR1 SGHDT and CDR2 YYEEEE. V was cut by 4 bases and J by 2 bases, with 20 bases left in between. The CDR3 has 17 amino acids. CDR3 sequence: CASSAGPSDPFTDTQYF. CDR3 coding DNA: TGTGCCAGCAGCGCCGGACCTAGCGACCCTTTCACAGATACGCAGTATTTT.

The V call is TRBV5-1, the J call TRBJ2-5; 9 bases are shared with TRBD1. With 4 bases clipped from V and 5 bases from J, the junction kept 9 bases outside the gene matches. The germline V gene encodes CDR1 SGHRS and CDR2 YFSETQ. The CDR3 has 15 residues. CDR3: CASSPNRGRWETQYF. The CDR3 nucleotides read TGCGCCAGCAGCCCGAACAGGGGGCGTTGGGAGACCCAGTACTTC.

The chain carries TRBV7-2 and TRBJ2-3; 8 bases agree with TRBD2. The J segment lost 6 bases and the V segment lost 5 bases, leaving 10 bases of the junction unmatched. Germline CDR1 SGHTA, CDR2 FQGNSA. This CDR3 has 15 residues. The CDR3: CASSLMGLEGDTQYF. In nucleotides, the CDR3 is TGTGCCAGCAGCCTAATGGGACTAGAGGGCGATACGCAGTATTTT.